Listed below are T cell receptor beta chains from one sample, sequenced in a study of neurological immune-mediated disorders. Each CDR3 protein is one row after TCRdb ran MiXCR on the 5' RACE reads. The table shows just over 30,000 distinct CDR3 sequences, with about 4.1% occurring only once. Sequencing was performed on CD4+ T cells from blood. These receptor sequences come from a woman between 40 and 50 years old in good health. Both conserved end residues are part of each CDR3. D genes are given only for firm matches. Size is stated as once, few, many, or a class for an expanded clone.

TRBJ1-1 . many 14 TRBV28 CASSKWVGNTEAFF TGTGCCAGCAGCAAATGGGTTGGGAACACTGAAGCTTTCTTT
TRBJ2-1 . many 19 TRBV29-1 CSVVGVLTPGFIRNNEQFF TGCAGCGTTGTCGGGGTCCTGACCCCCGGGTTCATTAGAAACAATGAGCAGTTCTTC
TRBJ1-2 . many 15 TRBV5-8 CASSLAGGDGYGYTF TGTGCCAGCAGCTTGGCGGGGGGCGACGGCTATGGCTACACCTTC
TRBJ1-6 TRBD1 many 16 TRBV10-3 CAISSDQGGGHSPLHF TGTGCCATCAGTTCCGACCAGGGGGGAGGGCATTCACCCCTCCACTTT
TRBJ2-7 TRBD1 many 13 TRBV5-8 CASRGQGHYEQYF TGTGCCAGCAGGGGACAGGGTCATTACGAGCAGTACTTC
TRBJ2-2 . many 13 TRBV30 CAWSLTNSGELFF TGTGCCTGGAGTCTGACCAACTCCGGGGAGCTGTTTTTT
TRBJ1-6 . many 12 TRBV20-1 CSARAGFYTLHF TGCAGTGCTAGAGCCGGGTTTTACACCCTCCACTTT
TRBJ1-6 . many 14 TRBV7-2 CASSLGSGSSPLHF TGTGCCAGCAGCTTAGGGTCCGGGAGTTCACCCCTCCACTTT
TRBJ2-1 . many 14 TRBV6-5 CASSLRGSYNEQFF TGTGCCAGCAGCCTCAGGGGCTCCTACAATGAGCAGTTCTTC
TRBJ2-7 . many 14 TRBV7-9 CASSRGREAYEQYF TGTGCCAGCAGCCGGGGCAGGGAGGCCTACGAGCAGTACTTC
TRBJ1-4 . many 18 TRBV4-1 CASSQERQGTVSNEKLFF TGCGCCAGCAGCCAAGAAAGGCAGGGTACGGTCTCTAATGAAAAACTGTTTTTT
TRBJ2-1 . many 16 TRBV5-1 CASSRTTGSSYNEQFF TGCGCCAGCAGCCGGACGACAGGAAGCTCCTACAATGAGCAGTTCTTC
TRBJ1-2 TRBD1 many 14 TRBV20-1 CSAPSGTGHYGYTF TGCAGTGCCCCCTCCGGGACAGGGCACTATGGCTACACCTTC
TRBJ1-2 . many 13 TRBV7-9 CASSLPGKYGYTF TGTGCCAGCAGCTTACCAGGGAAATATGGCTACACCTTC
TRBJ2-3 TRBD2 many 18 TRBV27 CASSFRPRTRTSGDTQYF TGTGCCAGCAGTTTTCGACCCCGCACTCGGACTAGCGGGGATACGCAGTATTTT
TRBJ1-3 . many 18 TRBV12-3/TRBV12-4 CASSTGLSVFGSGNTIYF TGTGCCAGCAGTACTGGACTAAGCGTCTTCGGATCTGGAAACACCATATATTTT
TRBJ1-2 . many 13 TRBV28 CASSPGRLFGYTF TGTGCCAGCAGCCCGGGCAGGTTATTCGGCTACACCTTC
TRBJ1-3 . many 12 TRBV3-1 CASSQGRNTIYF TGTGCCAGCAGCCAAGGGCGAAACACCATATATTTT
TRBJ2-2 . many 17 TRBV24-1 CATSDPNLGPGTGELFF TGTGCCACCAGTGATCCCAATCTCGGACCGGGCACCGGGGAGCTGTTTTTT
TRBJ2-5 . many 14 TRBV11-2 CASSLAQGQETQYF TGTGCCAGCAGCTTAGCACAGGGCCAAGAGACCCAGTACTTC